This T cell receptor (beta chain) comes out of a study of PD-1 blockade in classical Hodgkin lymphoma. Whole-study findings and limits: Patients who began taking nivolumab under 1 year after ASCT were left out. Complete responders had baseline diversity similar to newly diagnosed patients. Compared with baseline, CD4+ but not CD8+ TCR diversity had risen significantly by C4D1.

The data were produced by immunoSEQ multiplex PCR, yet TCRdb's version contains in-frame clones alone and is incomplete. The sample holds roughly 2,300 clones, approximately 86% seen once. CDR1 is LGHNA, CDR2 YSLEER, per germline. With 4 bases removed from V and 3 bases from J, the gap between germline ends came to 13 bases. The CDR3 is 15 amino acids. With respect to this clone: The antigen is not known.

Each patient experienced a relapse that followed autologous stem cell transplantation, and brentuximab vedotin exposure varied. From thawed PBMCs, CD4+ T cells were purified using magnetic negative selection. This sample comprised CD4+ T cells from blood, obtained at baseline. V usage is TRBV4-3 and J usage is TRBJ2-4; either TRBD1 or TRBD2 may fit D (5 bases each). This clonotype originated in a human donor with classical Hodgkin lymphoma. CDR3 protein: CASSLRDRGKNIQYF. DNA for the CDR3: TGCGCCAGCAGCCTCCGGGACCGAGGCAAAAACATTCAGTACTTC.